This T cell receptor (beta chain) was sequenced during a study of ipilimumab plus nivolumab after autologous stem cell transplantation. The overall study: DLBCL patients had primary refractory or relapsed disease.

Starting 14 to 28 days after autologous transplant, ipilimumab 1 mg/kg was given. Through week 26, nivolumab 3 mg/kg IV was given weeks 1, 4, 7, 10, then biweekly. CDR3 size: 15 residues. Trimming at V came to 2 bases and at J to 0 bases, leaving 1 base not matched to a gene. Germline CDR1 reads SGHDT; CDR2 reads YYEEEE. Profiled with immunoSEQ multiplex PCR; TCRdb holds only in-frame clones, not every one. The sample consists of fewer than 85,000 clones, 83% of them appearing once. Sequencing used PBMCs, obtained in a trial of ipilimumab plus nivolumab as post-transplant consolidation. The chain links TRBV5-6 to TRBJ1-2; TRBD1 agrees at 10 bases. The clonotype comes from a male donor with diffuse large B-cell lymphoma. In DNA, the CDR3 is TGTGCCAGCAGCTTCGGGACAGGGGCTAACTATGGCTACACCTTC. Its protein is CASSFGTGANYGYTF.